The rows below give T cell receptor beta chains drawn from one sample of a study of shared clonotypes between healthy human individuals. Clones were read by immunoSEQ multiplex PCR, and TCRdb kept only the in-frame ones, dropping some. The sample consists of over a million clones, roughly 96% of them appearing once. The material sequenced was naive CD4+ T cells sorted from blood. These receptors all stem from a man under 40 in good health. CDR3s include the opening cysteine and the closing phenylalanine or tryptophan. A D gene is named only where the DNA matches it firmly. A clone size is listed for some rows: how often the clone was seen (once, few, many), or a class if it is expanded.

V: TRBV29-1
J: TRBJ2-1
D: NA
size: NA
DNA: TGCAGCGTTGCGAGGGGTTCCTACAATGAGCAGTTCTTC
CDR3: CSVARGSYNEQFF

V: TRBV29-1
J: TRBJ2-5
D: NA
size: NA
DNA: TGCAGCGTTGAGCGCCGGGGGACCCAGTACTTC
CDR3: CSVERRGTQYF

V: TRBV7-3
J: TRBJ2-6
D: NA
size: NA
DNA: TGTGCCAGCAGCCCAGGATCCGGGGCCAACGTCCTGACTTTC
CDR3: CASSPGSGANVLTF

V: TRBV6-5
J: TRBJ2-3
D: NA
size: NA
DNA: TGTGCCAGCAGGAGGGGCTCAGATACGCAGTATTTT
CDR3: CASRRGSDTQYF

V: TRBV5-5
J: TRBJ1-1
D: NA
size: NA
DNA: TGTGCCTCACAGGGCGGAACTGAAGCTTTCTTT
CDR3: CASQGGTEAFF

V: TRBV2
J: TRBJ1-3
D: NA
size: once
DNA: TGTGCCAGCAGTCGGGACGGTACATCTGGAAACACCATATATTTT
CDR3: CASSRDGTSGNTIYF

V: TRBV7-7
J: TRBJ2-1
D: NA
size: NA
DNA: TGTGCCAGCAGCTTAGCGCCAGGCGTCGGTGAGCAGTTCTTC
CDR3: CASSLAPGVGEQFF

V: TRBV18
J: TRBJ1-4
D: TRBD1
size: NA
DNA: TGTGCCAGCTCACCACCCACAGGGGGTTCTACGTTTTTT
CDR3: CASSPPTGGSTFF

V: TRBV2
J: TRBJ2-3
D: TRBD2
size: NA
DNA: TGTGCCAGCACCAGCGGGAGCAGCACAGATACGCAGTATTTT
CDR3: CASTSGSSTDTQYF

V: TRBV5-1
J: TRBJ2-1
D: TRBD2
size: NA
DNA: TGCGCCAGCAGCTCACTAGCGGGAGGGAGTGTCAATGAGCAGTTCTTC
CDR3: CASSSLAGGSVNEQFF

V: TRBV7-9
J: TRBJ2-1
D: TRBD2
size: once
DNA: TGTGCCAGCAGCCCCCGGCTAGCGGGTAGGAATGAGCAGTTCTTC
CDR3: CASSPRLAGRNEQFF

V: TRBV6-5
J: TRBJ2-7
D: NA
size: NA
DNA: TGTGCCAGCAGACGGAGACAGTTGACCTACGAGCAGTACTTC
CDR3: CASRRRQLTYEQYF

V: TRBV7-2
J: TRBJ2-4
D: TRBD2
size: NA
DNA: TGTGCCAGCAGGGCAGGAATCACTAGCGGGAGTTGGGACATTCAGTACTTC
CDR3: CASRAGITSGSWDIQYF

V: TRBV7-2
J: TRBJ2-3
D: TRBD2
size: NA
DNA: TGTGCTGGCTCCCGGGAGGGTCTTTTTGATACGCAGTATTTT
CDR3: CAGSREGLFDTQYF

V: TRBV10-3
J: TRBJ2-1
D: NA
size: NA
DNA: TGTGCCACCGAGAGAGCCCTAGGTGGAGAGCAGTTCTTC
CDR3: CATERALGGEQFF

V: TRBV5-4
J: TRBJ1-1
D: TRBD1
size: NA
DNA: TGTGCCAGCAGGGCACCGGGACAGGGCTACACTGAAGCTTTCTTT
CDR3: CASRAPGQGYTEAFF

V: TRBV19
J: TRBJ1-4
D: TRBD1
size: NA
DNA: TGTGCCAGTAGAAGCCGACAGGGGGTGTCCGAAAAACTGTTTTTT
CDR3: CASRSRQGVSEKLFF

V: TRBV7-7
J: TRBJ1-4
D: TRBD1
size: NA
DNA: TGTGCTAGCAGCCCCGCGGGACAGGGCGTTGAAAAACTGTTTTTT
CDR3: CASSPAGQGVEKLFF

V: TRBV19
J: TRBJ1-2
D: NA
size: NA
DNA: TGTGCCAGTAGTGCCTTAGGTGGCGGCTATGGCTACACCTTC
CDR3: CASSALGGGYGYTF

V: TRBV4-1
J: TRBJ2-1
D: NA
size: NA
DNA: TGCGCCAGCAGCCAAGATGGACGGAATGAGCAGTTCTTC
CDR3: CASSQDGRNEQFF

V: TRBV18
J: TRBJ2-5
D: TRBD1
size: NA
DNA: TGTGCCAGCTCACCACGCCGGGACAGGGTTGCTGAGACCCAGTACTTC
CDR3: CASSPRRDRVAETQYF

V: TRBV11-2
J: TRBJ2-3
D: TRBD2
size: NA
DNA: TGTGCCAGCAGCTTTAGCAGCGGGAGGGATACGCAGTATTTT
CDR3: CASSFSSGRDTQYF

V: TRBV7-9
J: TRBJ2-2
D: TRBD2
size: NA
DNA: TGTGCCAGCAGCTTAGGACTAGCGGGAGTAGAACTCGACACCGGGGAGCTGTTTTTT
CDR3: CASSLGLAGVELDTGELFF